This T cell receptor (beta chain) was observed in a study of identifying expanded T cells in peripheral blood. Whole-study results and caveats: Across healthy donors, higher total template counts meant significantly greater roughly two-week count variance. Over about two and four weeks, about 15 and 19 clones changed, versus approximately 1.2 between replicates.

CDR1 is MNHEY, CDR2 SVGAGI, per germline. The CDR3 has 13 residues. The ends were cut back, 2 bases at V and 7 bases at J, with 9 bases in the middle. Assay used: immunoSEQ multiplex PCR; TCRdb lists only in-frame clones, some missing. Counted here are about 81,000 clones, about four fifths occurring once; the ten biggest clones make up about 20%. As for this clone: Its cognate antigen is unknown.

Healthy donors had no documented immune events, such as infections, while sampled. This TCR was recovered from a person aged 18-70 years in good health. Material for sequencing was blood. This chain uses TRBV6-5 with TRBJ1-5; D gene unclear. The CDR3 protein is CASSYEDGQPQHF. The CDR3, as DNA: TGTGCCAGCAGTTACGAGGATGGGCAGCCCCAGCATTTT.